The rows below give T cell receptor beta chains drawn from one sample of a study of shared clonotypes between healthy human individuals. The method was immunoSEQ multiplex PCR; TCRdb's version includes in-frame clones alone and lacks a portion of them. The table shows 2 million to 2.5 million clones, with approximately 90% occurring only once. The sequencing input was naive CD4+ T cells from PBMCs. The receptors shown here come from a man younger than 35 in good health. Some clones in this sample may be carry-over from other donors' samples. The conserved cysteine and the conserved F or W are not part of the CDR3 here.

V gene: TRBV6-5; J gene: TRBJ1-2; CDR3 protein: ASSAGQGASYGYT
V gene: TRBV19; J gene: TRBJ1-4; CDR3 protein: ASSPGTGREKLF
V gene: TRBV19; J gene: TRBJ1-3; CDR3 protein: ASSRLERLTPSGNTIY
V gene: TRBV1; J gene: TRBJ2-7; CDR3 protein: TSSQDSKGGSGHEQY
V gene: TRBV29-1; J gene: TRBJ2-1; CDR3 protein: SVVRGFSYNEQF
V gene: TRBV28; J gene: TRBJ1-2; CDR3 protein: ASSSWGRGGYGYT
V gene: TRBV15; J gene: TRBJ1-1; CDR3 protein: ATSAVQGRGTEAF
V gene: TRBV10-3; J gene: TRBJ2-5; CDR3 protein: AISDAAGQRETQY
V gene: TRBV25-1; J gene: TRBJ2-7; CDR3 protein: ASSLGGGYEQY
V gene: TRBV29-1; J gene: TRBJ1-2; CDR3 protein: SAKDGNYGYT
V gene: TRBV4-1; J gene: TRBJ2-7; CDR3 protein: ASSQDWTSLF
V gene: TRBV2; J gene: TRBJ1-2; CDR3 protein: ASSSVQGAPYGYT
V gene: TRBV7-2; J gene: TRBJ2-3; CDR3 protein: ASSLVWMGDTQY
V gene: TRBV4-2; J gene: TRBJ2-1; CDR3 protein: ASSQEPGRSSYNEQF
V gene: TRBV5-1; J gene: TRBJ2-1; CDR3 protein: ASSLRATSGVYNEQF